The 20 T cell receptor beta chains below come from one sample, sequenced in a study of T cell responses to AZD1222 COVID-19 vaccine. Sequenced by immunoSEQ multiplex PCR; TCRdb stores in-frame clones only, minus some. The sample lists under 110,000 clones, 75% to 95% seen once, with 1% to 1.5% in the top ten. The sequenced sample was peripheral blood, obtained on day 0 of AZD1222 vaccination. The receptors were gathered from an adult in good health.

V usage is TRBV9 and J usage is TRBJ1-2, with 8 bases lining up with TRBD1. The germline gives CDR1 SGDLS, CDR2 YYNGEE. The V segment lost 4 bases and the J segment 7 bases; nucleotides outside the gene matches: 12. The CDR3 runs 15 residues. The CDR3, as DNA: TGTGCCAGCAGCAAACCGGGACAGGCCTTTGGTGGCTACACCTTC. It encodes CASSKPGQAFGGYTF.

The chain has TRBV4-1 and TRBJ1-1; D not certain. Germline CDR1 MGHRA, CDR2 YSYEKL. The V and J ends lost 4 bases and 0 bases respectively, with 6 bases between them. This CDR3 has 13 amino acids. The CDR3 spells CASSRLVNTEAFF. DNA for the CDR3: TGCGCCAGCAGCCGTCTCGTGAACACTGAAGCTTTCTTT.

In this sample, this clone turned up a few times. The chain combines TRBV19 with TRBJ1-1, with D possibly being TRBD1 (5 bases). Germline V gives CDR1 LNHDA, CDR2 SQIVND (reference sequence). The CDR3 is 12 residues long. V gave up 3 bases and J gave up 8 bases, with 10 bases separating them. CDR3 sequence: CASSIGAVEAFF. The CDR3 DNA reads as TGTGCCAGTAGTATTGGGGCGGTGGAAGCTTTCTTT.

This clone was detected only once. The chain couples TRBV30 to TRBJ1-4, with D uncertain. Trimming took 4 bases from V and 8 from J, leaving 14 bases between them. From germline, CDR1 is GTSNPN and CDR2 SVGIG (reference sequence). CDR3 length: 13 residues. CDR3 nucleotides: TGTGCCTGGACCGGCAGAGTAGGCGAAAAACTGTTTTTT. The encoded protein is CAWTGRVGEKLFF.

The CDR3 loop reads CARMSEGYTEAFF. The CDR3 region has the DNA TGCGCCAGGATGTCCGAGGGGTACACTGAAGCTTTCTTT. This rearrangement joins TRBV4-1 to TRBJ1-1, with a possible D match to TRBD1 (5 bases). There are 13 residues in the CDR3. V lost 9 bases to trimming and J lost 3 bases, with 14 bases between them. Germline V CDR1 and CDR2: MGHRA, YSYEKL.

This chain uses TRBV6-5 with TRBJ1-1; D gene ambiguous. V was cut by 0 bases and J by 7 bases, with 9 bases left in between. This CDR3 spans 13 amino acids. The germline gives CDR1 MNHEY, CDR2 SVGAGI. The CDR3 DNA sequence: TGTGCCAGCAGTTACTCGCGAGGGAATGAAGCTTTCTTT. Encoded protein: CASSYSRGNEAFF.

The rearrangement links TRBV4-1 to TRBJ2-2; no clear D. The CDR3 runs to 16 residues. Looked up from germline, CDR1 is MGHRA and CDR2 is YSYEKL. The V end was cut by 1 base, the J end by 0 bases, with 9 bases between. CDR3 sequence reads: CASSQGRNANTGELFF. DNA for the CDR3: TGCGCCAGCAGCCAAGGGCGAAACGCGAACACCGGGGAGCTGTTTTTT.

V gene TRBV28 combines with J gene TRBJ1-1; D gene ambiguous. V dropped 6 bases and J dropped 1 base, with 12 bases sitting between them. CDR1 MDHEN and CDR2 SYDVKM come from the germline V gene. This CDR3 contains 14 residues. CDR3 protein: CASRPMGSNTEAFF. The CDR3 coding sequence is TGTGCCAGCAGACCCATGGGCTCGAACACTGAAGCTTTCTTT.

The CDR3 loop is CAISDLETSEETQYF. For the CDR3, the DNA is TGTGCCATCAGTGATCTGGAGACTAGCGAAGAGACCCAGTACTTC. The rearrangement uses TRBV10-3 and TRBJ2-5; TRBD2 matches 8 bases. The CDR3 totals 15 residues. Germline CDR1 and CDR2: ENHRY and SYGVKD. The V gene end was trimmed by 3 bases and the J gene end by 3 bases; junction bases not matched to a gene: 6.

CDR3 coding DNA: TGTGCCAGCAGTGCGGCCTATGGCTACACCTTC. It specifies CASSAAYGYTF. The V and J genes are TRBV25-1 and TRBJ1-2; D is unclear. Deletions cut 4 bases from V and 4 bases from J, with 4 bases between. This CDR3 comprises 11 residues. Germline V lookup: CDR1 MGHDK, CDR2 SYGVNS.

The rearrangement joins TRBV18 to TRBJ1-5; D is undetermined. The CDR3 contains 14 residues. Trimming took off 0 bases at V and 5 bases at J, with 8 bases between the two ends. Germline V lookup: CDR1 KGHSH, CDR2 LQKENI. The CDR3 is CASSPPWSDQPQHF. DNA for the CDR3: TGTGCCAGCTCACCACCGTGGAGCGATCAGCCCCAGCATTTT.

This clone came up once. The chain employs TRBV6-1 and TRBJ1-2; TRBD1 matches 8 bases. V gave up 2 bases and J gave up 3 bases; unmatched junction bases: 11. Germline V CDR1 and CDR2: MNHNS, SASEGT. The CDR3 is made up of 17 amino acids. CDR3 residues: CASSELVGQGGHYGYTF. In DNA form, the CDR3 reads TGTGCCAGCAGTGAACTAGTTGGACAGGGAGGGCACTATGGCTACACCTTC.

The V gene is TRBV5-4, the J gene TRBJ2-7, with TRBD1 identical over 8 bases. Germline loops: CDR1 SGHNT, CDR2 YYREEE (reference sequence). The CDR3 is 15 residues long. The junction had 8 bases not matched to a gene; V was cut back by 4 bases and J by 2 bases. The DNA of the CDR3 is TGTGCCAGCAGCGTAAAGACAGGGGACCCCTACGAGCAGTACTTC. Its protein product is CASSVKTGDPYEQYF.

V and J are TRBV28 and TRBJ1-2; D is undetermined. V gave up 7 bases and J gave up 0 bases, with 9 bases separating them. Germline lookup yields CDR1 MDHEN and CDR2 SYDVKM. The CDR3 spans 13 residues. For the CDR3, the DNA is TGTGCCAGCATGATCAGAGCTAACTATGGCTACACCTTC. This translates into CASMIRANYGYTF.

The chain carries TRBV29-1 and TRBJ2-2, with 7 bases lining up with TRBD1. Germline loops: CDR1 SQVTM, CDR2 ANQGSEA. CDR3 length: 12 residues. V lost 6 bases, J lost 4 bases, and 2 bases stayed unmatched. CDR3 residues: CSVTGTTGELFF. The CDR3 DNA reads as TGCAGCGTGACAGGGACCACCGGGGAGCTGTTTTTT.

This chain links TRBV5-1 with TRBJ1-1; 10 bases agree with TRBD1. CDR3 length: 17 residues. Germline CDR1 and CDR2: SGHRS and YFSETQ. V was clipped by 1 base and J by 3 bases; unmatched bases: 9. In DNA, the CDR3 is TGCGCCAGCAGCTTGCTCCCCCGGGACAGGGGTGACACTGAAGCTTTCTTT. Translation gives CASSLLPRDRGDTEAFF.

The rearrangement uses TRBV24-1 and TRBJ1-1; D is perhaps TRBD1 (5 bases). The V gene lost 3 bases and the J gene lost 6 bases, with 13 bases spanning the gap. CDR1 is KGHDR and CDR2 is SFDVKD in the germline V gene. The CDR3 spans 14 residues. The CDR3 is CATSDGMVGAEAFF. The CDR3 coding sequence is TGTGCCACCAGTGATGGTATGGTGGGGGCTGAAGCTTTCTTT.

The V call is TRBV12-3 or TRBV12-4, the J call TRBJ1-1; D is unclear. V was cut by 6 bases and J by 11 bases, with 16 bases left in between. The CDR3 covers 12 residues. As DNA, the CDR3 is TGTGCCAGCAGCAGCTATCTGGGAGTCGCTTTCTTT. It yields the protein CASSSYLGVAFF.

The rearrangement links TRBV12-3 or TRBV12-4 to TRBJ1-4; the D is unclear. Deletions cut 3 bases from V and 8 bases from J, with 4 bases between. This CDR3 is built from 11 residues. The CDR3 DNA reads TGTGCCAGCAGTTTCGACGAAAAACTGTTTTTT. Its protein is CASSFDEKLFF.

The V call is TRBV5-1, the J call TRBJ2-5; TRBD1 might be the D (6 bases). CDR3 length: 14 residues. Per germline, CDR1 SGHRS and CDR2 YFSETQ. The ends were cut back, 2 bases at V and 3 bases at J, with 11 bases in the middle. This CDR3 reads CASSLQGHEETQYF. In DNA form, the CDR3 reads TGCGCCAGCAGCTTACAGGGTCACGAAGAGACCCAGTACTTC.